One sample yielded the 10 T cell receptor beta chains listed below, sequenced in a study of T-cell reconstitution after alpha-beta-depleted transplantation in children. Library preparation (for TCRbeta) was performed with unique molecular identifiers. Each CDR3 protein gets one entry after TCRdb re-called the PCR reads with MiXCR. The table includes hundreds of thousands of distinct CDR3 sequences, over 20% detected once. The material sequenced was PBMCs, taken before TCRalphabeta/CD19-depleted stem cell transplant. All receptors come from a girl under 10 years old with Fanconi anemia, due to receive a stem cell transplant.

This clonotype was counted ten times or more. CDR3 DNA sequence: TGTGCCACCAGTGGCGAGGAGAACATTCAGTACTTC. Protein product: CATSGEENIQYF. The J gene is TRBJ2-4, the V gene TRBV24-1; D remains unclear. Germline CDR1 reads KGHDR; CDR2 reads SFDVKD. This CDR3 comprises 12 residues. V was pared by 5 bases and J by 7 bases, with 8 bases between.

The table lists this clonotype with many counts. The genes are TRBV9 and TRBJ2-4, with D perhaps matching TRBD2 (7 bases). The CDR3 length is 14 residues. The ends were cut back, 0 bases at V and 5 bases at J, with 9 bases in the middle. Germline lookup yields CDR1 SGDLS and CDR2 YYNGEE. Here the CDR3 reads CASSVAGGENIQYF. DNA of the CDR3: TGTGCCAGCAGCGTAGCGGGGGGCGAAAACATTCAGTACTTC.

The chain couples TRBV7-3 to TRBJ2-1; the match to TRBD2 covers 9 bases. The germline CDR1 and CDR2 sequences are SGHTA and FQGTGA. The CDR3 runs to 16 residues. Trimming cost V 2 bases and J 2 bases; bases outside gene matches: 4. CDR3 sequence: CASSLHAGGPYNEQFF. The DNA for the CDR3 is TGTGCCAGCAGCTTACACGCGGGAGGGCCCTACAATGAGCAGTTCTTC.

This clonotype has just a few counts. The chain has TRBV6-2 or TRBV6-3 and TRBJ2-3, with 7 bases fitting TRBD2. Per the germline V gene, CDR1 is MNHEY and CDR2 is SVGEGT. The CDR3 is 15 amino acids. The junction had 7 bases not matched to a gene; V was cut back by 6 bases and J by 1 base. In DNA, the CDR3 is TGTGCCAGCAGGAAAGCGGGGTCCCGCACAGATACGCAGTATTTT. It encodes CASRKAGSRTDTQYF.

The chain recombines TRBV6-2 or TRBV6-3 with TRBJ2-7; D gene ambiguous. The V gene's germline CDR1 is MNHEY and CDR2 SVGEGT. Deletions cut 6 bases from V and 0 bases from J, with 27 bases between. The CDR3 is made up of 19 amino acids. The CDR3 spells CASSPQTSSQPYSSYEQYF. CDR3 DNA: TGTGCCAGCAGCCCGCAGACCAGCTCCCAGCCTTATAGCTCCTACGAGCAGTACTTC.

This rearrangement joins TRBV28 to TRBJ2-7; D is ambiguous. Trimming cost V 2 bases and J 0 bases, with 8 bases left between them. The CDR3 extends over 14 amino acids. Germline CDR1 MDHEN, CDR2 SYDVKM. CDR3 loop: CASSLRSLSYEQYF. For the CDR3, the DNA is TGTGCCAGCAGTTTAAGGTCACTCTCCTACGAGCAGTACTTC.

The rearrangement links TRBV7-6 to TRBJ2-2; 15 bases line up with TRBD2. Germline V gene lookup returns CDR1 SGHVS and CDR2 FNYEAQ. With V trimmed by 4 bases and J by 2 bases, 8 bases remained unmatched. CDR3 length equals 19 residues. The chain's CDR3 is CASSSPGLAGGPNTGELFF. In nucleotides, the CDR3 is TGTGCCAGCAGCTCTCCGGGACTAGCGGGAGGTCCCAACACCGGGGAGCTGTTTTTT.

At least ten counts were recorded for this clonotype. V is TRBV29-1 and J is TRBJ1-2, with 7 bases aligning to TRBD1. Trimming cost V 6 bases and J 5 bases; bases outside gene matches: 12. The germline gives CDR1 SQVTM, CDR2 ANQGSEA. The CDR3 has 14 amino acids. The CDR3 loop reads CSVLWTGQSYGYTF. The CDR3 bases are TGCAGCGTGCTTTGGACAGGCCAATCTTATGGCTACACCTTC. Combining the CDR3 with reference TRBV29-1 and TRBJ1-2 gives the whole variable domain SAVISQKPSRDICQRGTSLTIQCQVDSQVTMMFWYRQQPGQSLTLIATANQGSEATYESGFVIDKFPISRPNLTFSTLTVSNMSPEDSSIYLCSVLWTGQSYGYTFGSGTRLTVV.

The V call is TRBV6-5, the J call TRBJ2-3; D is undetermined. Per germline, CDR1 MNHEY and CDR2 SVGAGI. The CDR3 contains 14 residues. V lost 1 base and J 4 bases, leaving 9 bases between the germline ends. CDR3 residues: CASSYYPAADTQYF. In DNA form, the CDR3 reads TGTGCCAGCAGTTACTACCCCGCGGCAGATACGCAGTATTTT.

This clonotype was counted ten times or more. The chain uses TRBV6-1 and TRBJ2-3, with 9 bases fitting TRBD2. The germline V gene encodes CDR1 MNHNS and CDR2 SASEGT. The trim removed 1 base at V and 2 bases at J, leaving 7 bases unmatched. This CDR3 is 17 amino acids long. CDR3 nucleotide sequence: TGTGCCAGCAGTGAAGACGCTAGCGGGATGAACACAGATACGCAGTATTTT. Its protein product is CASSEDASGMNTDTQYF.